This record concerns one T cell receptor beta chain sequence. Antigen specificity is unknown. This specimen comes from a study of T cell responses to AZD1222 COVID-19 vaccine. Study-wide background: The analysis combined second doses at about 4 or about 12 weeks. Findings and caveats of the study: Donor demographics were predominantly white British with a female majority; clonal diversity may be underestimated. Spike-specific TCR breadth and depth grew following two AZD1222 doses. Variant regions that are unmutated are reportedly the target of nearly half of spike-specific TCRs.

CDR1 and CDR2 from the germline V gene are SQVTM and ANQGSEA. The V gene lost 5 bases and the J gene lost 0 bases, with 11 bases spanning the gap. This CDR3 is built from 14 residues. Data came from immunoSEQ multiplex PCR; TCRdb stores just in-frame clones and leaves some out. The sample shows about 180,000 clones, 80% to 90% of them seen only once. Sample: peripheral blood, taken on day 0 of AZD1222 vaccination. The TCR comes from an adult in good health. The chain is built from TRBV29-1 and TRBJ2-4; D is perhaps TRBD2 (6 bases). DNA of the CDR3: TGCAGCGTTCGGGACTCGCTAGCCAAAAACATTCAGTACTTC. Its translation: CSVRDSLAKNIQYF.